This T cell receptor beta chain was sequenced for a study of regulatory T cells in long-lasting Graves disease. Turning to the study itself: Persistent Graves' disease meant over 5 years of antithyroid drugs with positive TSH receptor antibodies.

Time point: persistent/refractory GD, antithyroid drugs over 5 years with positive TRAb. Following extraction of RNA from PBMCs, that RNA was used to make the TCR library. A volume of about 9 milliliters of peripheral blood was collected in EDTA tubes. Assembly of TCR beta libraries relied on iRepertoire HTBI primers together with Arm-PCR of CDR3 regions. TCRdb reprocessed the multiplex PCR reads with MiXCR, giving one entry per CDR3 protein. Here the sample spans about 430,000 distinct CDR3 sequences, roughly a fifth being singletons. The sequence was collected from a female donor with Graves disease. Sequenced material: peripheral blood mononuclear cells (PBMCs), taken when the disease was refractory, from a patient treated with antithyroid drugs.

CDR3 residues: CASTRDRSIWAGELFF. CDR3 nucleotide sequence: TGTGCCAGCACACGGGACAGGTCCATCTGGGCCGGGGAGCTGTTTTTT. The rearrangement links TRBV28 to TRBJ2-2; 8 nucleotides line up with TRBD1. J lost 6 bases, V lost 7 bases, and 13 bases had no gene match. Germline lookup yields CDR1 MDHEN and CDR2 SYDVKM. The length of the CDR3 is 16 residues.